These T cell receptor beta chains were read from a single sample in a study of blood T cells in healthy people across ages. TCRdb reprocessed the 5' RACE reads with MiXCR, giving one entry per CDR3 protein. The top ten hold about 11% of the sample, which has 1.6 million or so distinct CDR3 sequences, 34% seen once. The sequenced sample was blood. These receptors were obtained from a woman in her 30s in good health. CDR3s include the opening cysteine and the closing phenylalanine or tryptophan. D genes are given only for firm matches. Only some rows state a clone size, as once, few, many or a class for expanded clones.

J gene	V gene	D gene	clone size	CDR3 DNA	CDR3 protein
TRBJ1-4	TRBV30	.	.	TGTGCCTCGACTTCGGGTCTTGGGGGTGAAAAACTGTTTTTT	CASTSGLGGEKLFF
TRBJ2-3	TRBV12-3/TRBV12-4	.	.	TGTGCCAGCAGTTTAGAAGCAGGCGCAGATGTGCAGTATTTT	CASSLEAGADVQYF
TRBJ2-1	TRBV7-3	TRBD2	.	TGTGCCAGCAGCACCCTAGCGGGGGTGTACAATGAGCAGTTCTTC	CASSTLAGVYNEQFF
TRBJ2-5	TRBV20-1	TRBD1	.	TGCAGTGCAGGGGGACAGGGAGGGAAGACCCAGTACTTC	CSAGGQGGKTQYF
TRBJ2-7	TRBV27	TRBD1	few	TGTGCCAGCAGTGCCGGGACAGAAGACCAGTACTTC	CASSAGTEDQYF
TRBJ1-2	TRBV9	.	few	TGTGCCAGCAGCTCCCTGGGAGGGTCCGGTTATGGCTACACCTTC	CASSSLGGSGYGYTF
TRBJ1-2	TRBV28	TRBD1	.	TGTGTCAGCAGTTTGGGACAGGGGGACTATGGCTACACCTTC	CVSSLGQGDYGYTF
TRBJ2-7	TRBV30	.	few	TGTGCCTGGAGTGGACTATCTGGGCCCTACGAGCAGTACTTC	CAWSGLSGPYEQYF
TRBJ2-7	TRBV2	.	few	TGTGCCAGCAGTGCCGGGACACTCTACGAGCAGTACTTC	CASSAGTLYEQYF
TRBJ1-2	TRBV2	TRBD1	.	TGTGCCGGCCGGGACAGCTCTATTTGGGGCTACACCTTC	CAGRDSSIWGYTF
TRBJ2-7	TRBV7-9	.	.	TGTGCCAGCAGTGGGGCAGGAGACTACGAGCAGTACTTC	CASSGAGDYEQYF
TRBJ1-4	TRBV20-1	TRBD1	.	TGCAGTGCACGGACAGGGGATCACATTAATGAGAAACTGTTTTTT	CSARTGDHINEKLFF
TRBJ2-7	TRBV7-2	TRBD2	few	TGTGCCAGCAGCTTAGTAGCGGGGGCCCCGAGCTCCTACGAGCAGTACTTC	CASSLVAGAPSSYEQYF
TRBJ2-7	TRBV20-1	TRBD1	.	TGCAGTGCTAGGGGGCAGGGGGCTCACTACGAGCAGTACTTC	CSARGQGAHYEQYF
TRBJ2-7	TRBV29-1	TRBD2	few	TGCAGTGCGGACGGGGGGTCGGACGAGCAGTACTTC	CSADGGSDEQYF
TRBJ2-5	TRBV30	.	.	TGTGCTTTTTCAATGGGACAAGAGACCCAGTACTTC	CAFSMGQETQYF
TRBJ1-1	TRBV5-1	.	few	TGCGCCAGCAGGCTTTCCATGAACACTGAAGCTTTCTTT	CASRLSMNTEAFF
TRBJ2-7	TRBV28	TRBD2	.	TGTGCCAGCAGCCAGGGACTAGCGGGAGCGGTTTTGGGGTACGAGCAGTACTTC	CASSQGLAGAVLGYEQYF
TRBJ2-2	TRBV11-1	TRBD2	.	TGTGCCAGCAGCTTAATCGGCCTTAGCGGGGCGAGGATCTCGGCGAACACCGGGGAGCTGTTTTTT	CASSLIGLSGARISANTGELFF
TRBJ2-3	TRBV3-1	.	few	TGTGCCAGCAGCCAAGGGGAGCATACGCAGTATTTT	CASSQGEHTQYF
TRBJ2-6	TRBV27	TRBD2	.	TGTGCCAGCAGTTCTAGCGGGGGGGTTGGGGCCAACGTCCTGACTTTC	CASSSSGGVGANVLTF
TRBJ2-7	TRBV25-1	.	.	TGTGCCAGCAGTGATGAAGGACTATCCTACGAGCAGTACTTC	CASSDEGLSYEQYF
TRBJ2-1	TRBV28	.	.	TGTGCTAGCAGTTTAGAACGGGAAGAGGACAATGAGCAGTTCTTC	CASSLEREEDNEQFF
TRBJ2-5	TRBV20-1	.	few	TGCAGTGCTCTGACGGAGACCCAGTACTTC	CSALTETQYF
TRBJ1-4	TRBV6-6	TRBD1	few	TGTGCCAGCAGTTACTTACAGGGGAATGGTGAAAAACTGTTTTTT	CASSYLQGNGEKLFF
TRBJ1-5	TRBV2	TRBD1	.	TGTGCCAGCAGTGGACAGGGTAGGTTACAGCCCCAGCATTTT	CASSGQGRLQPQHF
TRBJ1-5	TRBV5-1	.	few	TGCGCCAGCAGCTTGGAGGGGACACGCAATCAGCCCCAGCATTTT	CASSLEGTRNQPQHF
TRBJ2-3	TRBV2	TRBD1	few	TGTGCCAGCAGAGGACAGGGGAGAAGCACAGATACGCAGTATTTT	CASRGQGRSTDTQYF
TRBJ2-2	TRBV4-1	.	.	TGCGCCAGCAGCCAAGGTACCGGTTACACCGGGGAGCTGTTTTTT	CASSQGTGYTGELFF